This passage covers 32 T cell receptor beta chains from one sample sequenced in a study of T cell responses to AZD1222 COVID-19 vaccine. Measured with immunoSEQ multiplex PCR; TCRdb has only the in-frame clones, and not every one. The sample records roughly 180,000 clones, approximately 86% being singletons. The sequencing here drew on peripheral blood, taken on day 0 of AZD1222 vaccination. Receptors originate from an adult in good health.

This chain links TRBV5-1 with TRBJ1-2, with 8 bases fitting TRBD1. The CDR3 is 14 amino acids. V lost 4 bases to trimming and J lost 2 bases; unmatched junction nucleotides: 4. Germline CDR1 SGHRS, CDR2 YFSETQ. CDR3 in DNA: TGCGCCAGCAGCCCCGGACAGGGAAACTATGGCTACACCTTC. It specifies CASSPGQGNYGYTF. Supplemented by reference TRBV5-1 and TRBJ1-2, the full variable domain reads KAGVTQTPRYLIKTRGQQVTLSCSPISGHRSVSWYQQTPGQGLQFLFEYFSETQRNKGNFPGRFSGRQFSNSRSEMNVSTLELGDSALYLCASSPGQGNYGYTFGSGTRLTVV.

The chain uses TRBV21-1 and TRBJ2-3; the D call of TRBD2 is as the table states it, not checked on the DNA. TRBV21-1 is described as a pseudogene. The CDR3 is made up of 12 amino acids. CDR3 in DNA: TGTGCCAGCAGCCCCGTTCCAGATACGCAGTATTTT. Protein product: CASSPVPDTQYF.

This chain joins TRBV7-9 and TRBJ2-5; 9 bases match TRBD2. Looked up from germline, CDR1 is SEHNR and CDR2 is FQNEAQ (reference sequence). Trimming cost V 0 bases and J 5 bases; bases outside gene matches: 4. The CDR3 contains 15 residues. The CDR3 DNA follows: TGTGCCAGCAGCTTAGCTAGCGGGGGCATGGAGACCCAGTACTTC. Translated, it gives CASSLASGGMETQYF.

The chain couples TRBV19 to TRBJ1-5; 9 bases match TRBD1. CDR3 length equals 13 residues. Looked up from germline, CDR1 is LNHDA and CDR2 is SQIVND (reference sequence). The J segment lost 6 bases and the V segment lost 9 bases, leaving 6 bases of the junction unmatched. The CDR3 reads CASGQGNFQPQHF. In DNA, the CDR3 is TGTGCCAGCGGACAGGGGAATTTTCAGCCCCAGCATTTT.

This clone was seen only once. V and J are TRBV4-1 and TRBJ2-2, with a tentative D call TRBD1 (6 bases). CDR1 and CDR2 from the germline V gene are MGHRA and YSYEKL. CDR3 length: 15 residues. V dropped 2 bases and J dropped 6 bases, with 13 bases sitting between them. The CDR3 loop is CASSQTQGSAGELFF. In DNA, the CDR3 is TGCGCCAGCAGCCAAACACAGGGAAGTGCCGGGGAGCTGTTTTTT.

V gene TRBV5-4 combines with J gene TRBJ2-5, with TRBD2 matching over 8 bases. Germline trimming cut 4 bases from V and 2 bases from J; bases unmatched to any gene: 4. Germline loops: CDR1 SGHNT, CDR2 YYREEE (reference sequence). This CDR3 has 14 residues. The CDR3 spells CASSHSGVQETQYF. The CDR3 coding sequence is TGTGCCAGCAGCCATAGCGGGGTTCAAGAGACCCAGTACTTC.

The V call is TRBV6-5, the J call TRBJ1-2; TRBD1 is a possible D gene (6 bases). CDR1 and CDR2 from the germline V gene are MNHEY and SVGAGI. V was cut by 2 bases and J by 0 bases, with 13 bases left in between. This CDR3 contains 16 residues. The DNA of the CDR3 is TGTGCCAGCAGTTACACTTCGGGGGGCGCTAACTATGGCTACACCTTC. Encoded protein: CASSYTSGGANYGYTF.

The chain has TRBV9 and TRBJ2-6; D not certain. The CDR3 totals 16 residues. The V and J ends lost 6 bases and 0 bases respectively, with 13 bases between them. Germline lookup yields CDR1 SGDLS and CDR2 YYNGEE. CDR3: CASTGPTFSGANVLTF. Written as DNA, the CDR3 is TGTGCCAGCACAGGACCGACCTTCTCTGGGGCCAACGTCCTGACTTTC.

CDR3 nucleotide sequence: TGTGCCAGCAGGATTGTGATTGATTCACCCCTCCACTTT. Translated: CASRIVIDSPLHF. V usage is TRBV12-3 or TRBV12-4 and J usage is TRBJ1-6, with D uncertain. V lost 6 bases and J lost 8, with 11 bases in between. The CDR3 covers 13 residues.

V and J are TRBV4-1 and TRBJ2-1; tentatively, D is TRBD2 (5 bases). V shed 2 bases and J shed 4 bases, with 6 bases lying between them. Germline loops: CDR1 MGHRA, CDR2 YSYEKL. CDR3 length equals 13 residues. The CDR3 nucleotides read TGCGCCAGCAGCCAAACGGGGTACAATGAGCAGTTCTTC. As protein: CASSQTGYNEQFF.

CDR3 DNA sequence: TGTGCCAGCAGCTTGGACACCAATCTAGCCAAAAACATTCAGTACTTC. Encoded protein: CASSLDTNLAKNIQYF. The chain couples TRBV5-5 to TRBJ2-4; D is undetermined. V gave up 0 bases and J gave up 0 bases, with 10 bases separating them. Germline V gene sequence: CDR1 SGHKS, CDR2 YYEKEE (reference sequence). The CDR3 is made up of 16 amino acids.

V and J are TRBV10-1 and TRBJ2-7, with TRBD2 matching over 11 bases. The CDR3 has 19 residues. The V gene's germline CDR1 is WNHNN and CDR2 SYGVQD (reference sequence). With V trimmed by 5 bases and J by 0 bases, 15 bases remained unmatched. CDR3 loop: CASSFGTSGPEIPSYEQYF. The CDR3 DNA is TGCGCCAGCAGTTTCGGGACTAGCGGACCTGAGATTCCCTCCTACGAGCAGTACTTC.

CDR3 nucleotide sequence: TGTGCCAGCAAGCCGGGACAGGGACATGGCTACACCTTC. It yields the protein CASKPGQGHGYTF. The rearrangement joins TRBV2 to TRBJ1-2; 9 nucleotides agree with TRBD1. From germline, CDR1 is SNHLY and CDR2 FYNNEI. This CDR3 is 13 amino acids long. V was clipped by 7 bases and J by 6 bases; unmatched bases: 6.

The chain employs TRBV7-3 and TRBJ1-1, with 7 bases identical to TRBD1. Trimming took 4 bases from V and 1 from J; bases not matched to a gene: 6. CDR3 length equals 15 residues. The germline gives CDR1 SGHTA, CDR2 FQGTGA. In DNA, the CDR3 is TGTGCCAGCAGCTCGCCCGGGACAGCGAACACTGAAGCTTTCTTT. It is translated as CASSSPGTANTEAFF.

In nucleotides, the CDR3 is TGTGCCAGCAGCTTAGACCTAGCGTGGCTGGGCGGGGAGCTGTTTTTT. This gives the protein CASSLDLAWLGGELFF. The chain combines TRBV11-2 with TRBJ2-2; possible D gene TRBD2, 6 bases. The CDR3 loop spans 16 amino acids. In germline, CDR1 is SGHAT, CDR2 FQNNGV. Trimming shortened V by 0 bases and J by 7 bases, and 15 bases separated the two germline ends.

V gene TRBV2 combines with J gene TRBJ1-5; D unresolved. Germline V gene data show CDR1 as SNHLY and CDR2 as FYNNEI. This CDR3 spans 14 amino acids. Trimming took off 8 bases at V and 2 bases at J, with 13 bases between the two ends. The CDR3 DNA is TGTGCCAGCGGACCCTTCGAGGGCAATCAGCCCCAGCATTTT. The encoded protein is CASGPFEGNQPQHF. Looking up the rest from reference TRBV2 and TRBJ1-5 gives the full variable domain: EPEVTQTPSHQVTQMGQEVILRCVPISNHLYFYWYRQILGQKVEFLVSFYNNEISEKSEIFDDQFSVERPDGSNFTLKIRSTKLEDSAMYFCASGPFEGNQPQHFGDGTRLSIL.

The chain's CDR3 is CASSRPGLSGNEQFF. The CDR3 nucleotides are TGTGCCAGCAGCCGGCCGGGACTCTCGGGCAATGAGCAGTTCTTC. V and J are TRBV6-5 and TRBJ2-1; tentative D call: TRBD2 (6 bases). Trimming stripped 6 bases from V and 6 bases from J, with 18 bases between. Germline loops: CDR1 MNHEY, CDR2 SVGAGI. The CDR3 runs 15 residues.

The chain carries TRBV19 and TRBJ1-5, with a weak D call TRBD1 (6 bases). The V end lost 5 bases, the J end lost 4 bases, and 18 bases lay between the germline ends. Per the germline V gene, CDR1 is LNHDA and CDR2 is SQIVND (reference sequence). The CDR3 has 16 amino acids. CDR3 DNA: TGTGCCAGTAGTTCCCGGGCGGGGGGCTCAAATCAGCCCCAGCATTTT. The encoded protein is CASSSRAGGSNQPQHF.

This clone was counted once. The genes are TRBV24-1 and TRBJ1-5; the D is unclear. CDR1 and CDR2 (germline): KGHDR, SFDVKD. CDR3 size: 13 residues. Trimming left V 7 bases short and J 4 bases short, with 10 bases between. The CDR3 here is CATRGRGNQPQHF. The DNA of the CDR3 is TGTGCCACCAGGGGAAGAGGGAATCAGCCCCAGCATTTT.

The chain's CDR3 is CASSTPGAVYGYTF. The CDR3 nucleotides read TGTGCCAGTAGTACCCCCGGGGCGGTCTATGGCTACACCTTC. The V gene is TRBV19, the J gene TRBJ1-2, with D possibly matching TRBD1 (5 bases). Trimming stripped 4 bases from V and 4 bases from J, with 13 bases between. The length of the CDR3 is 14 residues. Germline CDR1 and CDR2: LNHDA and SQIVND (reference sequence).

This clone appeared once. This chain links TRBV6-5 with TRBJ2-1; weak D call: TRBD1 (7 bases). V lost 2 bases to trimming and J lost 6 bases, with 14 bases between them. The CDR3 has 15 residues. Germline CDR1 is MNHEY and CDR2 is SVGAGI. The CDR3 spells CASSYGQGDFNEQFF. DNA for the CDR3: TGTGCCAGCAGTTACGGGCAGGGGGACTTCAATGAGCAGTTCTTC.

The V and J genes are TRBV19 and TRBJ2-3; the D gene is possibly TRBD2 (5 bases). From germline, CDR1 is LNHDA and CDR2 SQIVND (reference sequence). Trimming pared 3 bases from V and 7 bases from J, leaving 11 bases between. The length of the CDR3 is 13 residues. In DNA form, the CDR3 reads TGTGCCAGTAGTATGGGTAACGGGAATACGCAGTATTTT. Translated, it gives CASSMGNGNTQYF. Full variable domain (outside the CDR3, taken from reference TRBV19 and TRBJ2-3): DGGITQSPKYLFRKEGQNVTLSCEQNLNHDAMYWYRQDPGQGLRLIYYSQIVNDFQKGDIAEGYSVSREKKESFPLTVTSAQKNPTAFYLCASSMGNGNTQYFGPGTRLTVL.

The chain couples TRBV5-1 to TRBJ2-7; D is ambiguous. The CDR3 runs 14 residues. CDR1 and CDR2 (germline): SGHRS, YFSETQ. Between the trimmed V and J ends, which lost 1 base and 5 bases, there was a span of 13 bases. The CDR3 DNA is TGCGCCAGCAGCTTGATAGGGCCGGACCACGAGCAGTACTTC. This sequence encodes CASSLIGPDHEQYF.

This chain uses TRBV5-1 with TRBJ2-7; TRBD1 agrees at 9 bases. V dropped 4 bases and J dropped 3; count of bases not matched to a gene: 5. Germline loops: CDR1 SGHRS, CDR2 YFSETQ. This CDR3 region has 14 residues. The CDR3 sequence: CASSVGTGHYEQYF. For the CDR3, the DNA is TGCGCCAGCAGCGTCGGGACAGGGCACTACGAGCAGTACTTC.

The chain employs TRBV10-2 and TRBJ2-1, with D possibly being TRBD2 (6 bases). From germline, CDR1 is WSHSY and CDR2 SAAADI. V dropped 4 bases and J dropped 3 bases, with 16 bases sitting between them. The CDR3 has 16 amino acids. Here the CDR3 DNA reads TGCGCCAGCAGTGCTAATAGCGGAACCCACTACAATGAGCAGTTCTTC. Translating it yields CASSANSGTHYNEQFF.

CDR3 region: CASSQSSSRVTGEQFF. The CDR3 region has the DNA TGTGCCAGCAGCCAATCATCGAGCAGGGTCACGGGTGAGCAGTTCTTC. V gene TRBV16 combines with J gene TRBJ2-1, with a tentative D call TRBD1 (5 bases). V lost 0 bases, J lost 9 bases, and 18 bases lay in between. The CDR3 consists of 16 residues. Germline V gives CDR1 KGHSY, CDR2 FQNENV.

V gene TRBV10-1 combines with J gene TRBJ2-3; 7 nucleotides line up with TRBD2. This CDR3 region has 15 residues. Germline CDR1 WNHNN, CDR2 SYGVQD (reference sequence). Germline trimming cut 3 bases from V and 3 bases from J; bases unmatched to any gene: 6. The CDR3 bases are TGCGCCAGCAGTGAAAATCCCGGGAGGACAGATACGCAGTATTTT. Translation: CASSENPGRTDTQYF.

The J gene is TRBJ1-1, the V gene TRBV9; maybe TRBD1 (5 bases). V lost 0 bases and J lost 3, with 15 bases in between. The germline CDR1 and CDR2 sequences are SGDLS and YYNGEE. The CDR3 contains 16 residues. CDR3 nucleotides: TGTGCCAGCAGCGTAGACGAAGGGGTTGGGGACACTGAAGCTTTCTTT. It yields the protein CASSVDEGVGDTEAFF.

The chain combines TRBV7-2 with TRBJ2-1; D is possibly TRBD1 (6 bases). V dropped 5 bases and J dropped 10 bases, with 15 bases sitting between them. The CDR3 has 13 amino acids. The V gene's germline CDR1 is SGHTA and CDR2 FQGNSA. CDR3 region: CASSVKFQGEQFF. CDR3 bases: TGTGCCAGCAGCGTTAAATTTCAGGGGGAGCAGTTCTTC.

The CDR3 DNA follows: TGTGCCAGCAGGCCACTGGGGTCCTCACCCCTCCACTTT. Translating it yields CASRPLGSSPLHF. The rearrangement uses TRBV10-3 and TRBJ1-6; unclear D gene. The CDR3 has 13 amino acids. V was clipped by 10 bases and J by 10 bases, with 17 bases between them. Germline CDR1 ENHRY, CDR2 SYGVKD.

There are a few counts of this clone. The chain couples TRBV5-1 to TRBJ2-4, with 10 bases identical to TRBD1. This CDR3 spans 13 amino acids. Germline trimming cut 4 bases from V and 8 bases from J; bases unmatched to any gene: 3. Germline V gene lookup returns CDR1 SGHRS and CDR2 YFSETQ. The CDR3 sequence: CASSIGTGDIQYF. CDR3 coding DNA: TGCGCCAGCAGCATAGGGACAGGGGACATTCAGTACTTC. Based on the CDR3 plus reference TRBV5-1 and TRBJ2-4, the full variable domain is KAGVTQTPRYLIKTRGQQVTLSCSPISGHRSVSWYQQTPGQGLQFLFEYFSETQRNKGNFPGRFSGRQFSNSRSEMNVSTLELGDSALYLCASSIGTGDIQYFGAGTRLSVL.

The chain joins TRBV10-3 to TRBJ1-1, with 9 positions matching TRBD1. V lost 4 bases, J lost 3 bases, and 6 bases stayed unmatched. This CDR3 region has 15 residues. The germline V gene encodes CDR1 ENHRY and CDR2 SYGVKD. The CDR3 region has the DNA TGTGCCATCAGTGGGGGACAGGGAGGCGACACTGAAGCTTTCTTT. The encoded protein is CAISGGQGGDTEAFF.